These T cell receptor beta chains were read from a single sample in a study of OX40 agonist ivuxolimab in advanced cancers. Using immunoSEQ multiplex PCR, the repertoire was profiled, and TCRdb retains in-frame clones only, with some absent. The sample lists about 100,000 clones, around 93% occurring once. Sequenced here: CD4+ or CD8+ T cells sorted from blood, sampled in a trial of the OX40 agonist ivuxolimab. All receptors come from an adult with an advanced solid tumor such as melanoma, head and neck, liver or kidney cancer. Both conserved end residues are part of each CDR3. Each record gives: D gene, V gene, CDR3 length, J gene, CDR3 DNA, CDR3 protein. A D gene is named only where the DNA matches it firmly.

>TRBD1|TRBV5-8|14|TRBJ1-1
TGTGCCAGCAGAAGGGACAGGGGGGGAACTGAAGCTTTCTTT
CASRRDRGGTEAFF
>TRBD1|TRBV11-2|14|TRBJ2-7
TGTGCCAGCAGCAACCGACAGGGGGACAGCGAGCAGTACTTC
CASSNRQGDSEQYF
>.|TRBV5-1|15|TRBJ2-7
TGCGCCAGCAGCTTGAACGGGGCAGGCCCCTACGAGCAGTACTTC
CASSLNGAGPYEQYF
>TRBD2|TRBV9|19|TRBJ2-7
TGTGCCAGCAGCGCGCTCCCGGGACTAGCGGGGGTTAGCTCCTACGAGCAGTACTTC
CASSALPGLAGVSSYEQYF
>TRBD2|TRBV5-6|16|TRBJ2-3
TGTGCCAGCAGCCTAATACTAGCGGGAGGCACAGATACGCAGTATTTT
CASSLILAGGTDTQYF
>.|TRBV19|16|TRBJ2-1
TGTGCCAGTAGTATCGGCTTAGGCTTTTCCTACAATGAGCAGTTCTTC
CASSIGLGFSYNEQFF
>.|TRBV10-2|13|TRBJ2-5
TGCGCCAGCAGCCGGGAGACTCAAGAGACCCAGTACTTC
CASSRETQETQYF
>.|TRBV2|16|TRBJ2-3
TGTGCCAGCAGTGATCGGAGGGGGCGAGGGTCAGATACGCAGTATTTT
CASSDRRGRGSDTQYF
>.|TRBV10-2|12|TRBJ1-1
TGCGCCAGCAGTGGGCGCGGCACTGAAGCTTTCTTT
CASSGRGTEAFF
>.|TRBV11-2|11|TRBJ2-7
TGTGCCAGCAGCCTACAAAGCGAGCAGTACTTC
CASSLQSEQYF
>.|TRBV7-3|16|TRBJ1-1
TGTGCCAGCAGCTTAAAGGGAGGCAGGATGAACACTGAAGCTTTCTTT
CASSLKGGRMNTEAFF
>.|TRBV10-3|12|TRBJ2-7
TGTGCCATTGGACAGCCTTCCTTGGAGCAGTACTTC
CAIGQPSLEQYF
>.|TRBV10-2|13|TRBJ2-7
TGCGCCAGCAGTGAGTCAGGGGGTTACGAGCAGTACTTC
CASSESGGYEQYF
>.|TRBV5-4|14|TRBJ2-2
TGTGCCAGCAGTTCACGTGGACAGCTCGGGGAGCTGTTTTTT
CASSSRGQLGELFF